Listed here are 22 T cell receptor beta chains from one sample, sequenced in a study of patients and donors after allogeneic stem cell transplantation. TCRdb reprocessed the RT-PCR reads via MiXCR and lists one record per CDR3 protein. The sample has 400,000 to 500,000 distinct CDR3 sequences, 16% seen once. Specimen: blood, either unsorted or a sorted T cell fraction (not recorded which). The source is a human donor who was either an allogeneic HSCT recipient or a stem cell or donor lymphocyte infusion donor (not recorded which). It is not recorded whose cells these are; they may come from a transplant donor.

V usage is TRBV7-2 and J usage is TRBJ1-2, with D unclear. Germline assignment: CDR1 SGHTA and CDR2 FQGNSA. V lost 2 bases to trimming and J lost 4 bases, with 11 bases between them. The CDR3 loop spans 14 amino acids. CDR3 DNA: TGTGCCAGCAGCTTATCTTGGACGGTCTATGGCTACACCTTC. Encoded protein: CASSLSWTVYGYTF.

The CDR3 DNA sequence: TGTGCCAGCAGAGGGGCACTCACAGATACGCAGTATTTT. Protein sequence: CASRGALTDTQYF. This chain links TRBV7-2 with TRBJ2-3, with D perhaps matching TRBD1 (5 bases). V lost 6 bases and J lost 2, with 9 bases in between. CDR1 SGHTA and CDR2 FQGNSA come from the germline V gene. The CDR3 covers 13 residues.

The chain links TRBV6-2 or TRBV6-3 to TRBJ2-3; D is uncertain. V lost 0 bases and J 4 bases, leaving 2 bases between the germline ends. The CDR3 totals 12 residues. Per germline, CDR1 MNHEY and CDR2 SVGEGT. The CDR3 nucleotides read TGTGCCAGCAGTTACTCTCCAGATACGCAGTATTTT. This gives the protein CASSYSPDTQYF.

The genes are TRBV12-3 or TRBV12-4 and TRBJ2-3; no clear D gene. There are 11 residues in the CDR3. Trimming removed 4 bases from V and 6 bases from J, with 5 bases in between. DNA of the CDR3: TGTGCCAGCAGTTCAGCTGATACGCAGTATTTT. Its translation: CASSSADTQYF.

The CDR3 spells CASSPSGLYQPQHF. The CDR3 DNA is TGTGCCAGCTCACCTTCCGGACTGTATCAGCCCCAGCATTTT. The rearrangement links TRBV18 to TRBJ1-5, with D unclear. Germline V lookup: CDR1 KGHSH, CDR2 LQKENI. Trimming took 3 bases from V and 5 from J, leaving 11 bases between them. The CDR3 runs to 14 residues. The full variable domain, with the rest looked up from reference TRBV18 and TRBJ1-5, is NAGVMQNPRHLVRRRGQEARLRCSPMKGHSHVYWYRQLPEEGLKFMVYLQKENIIDESGMPKERFSAEFPKEGPSILRIQQVVRGDSAAYFCASSPSGLYQPQHFGDGTRLSIL.

This clonotype was counted many times. This chain links TRBV12-3 or TRBV12-4 with TRBJ1-1; D is undetermined. This CDR3 comprises 15 residues. V lost 4 bases, J lost 1 base, and 13 bases lay in between. The CDR3, as DNA: TGTGCCAGCAGTTCCCCCCGACAAAGGAACACTGAAGCTTTCTTT. It codes for CASSSPRQRNTEAFF.

The genes are TRBV4-3 and TRBJ2-3; no clear D gene. Per the germline V gene, CDR1 is LGHNA and CDR2 is YSLEER. V lost 0 bases and J 4 bases, leaving 5 bases between the germline ends. This CDR3 is 13 amino acids long. The CDR3 loop reads CASSQDRPDTQYF. The CDR3 DNA reads as TGCGCCAGCAGCCAAGACAGACCAGATACGCAGTATTTT.

The gene calls are TRBV6-2 or TRBV6-3 and TRBJ2-3; D not resolved. Trimming cost V 6 bases and J 5 bases, with 12 bases left between them. CDR3 size: 13 residues. Germline V lookup: CDR1 MNHEY, CDR2 SVGEGT. CDR3 in amino acids: CASRLTSLDTQYF. The CDR3 DNA reads TGTGCCAGCAGACTTACCAGTTTAGATACGCAGTATTTT.

Of note for this clonotype: It may be a read error: a sequence one base away is much more abundant. The CDR3 bases are TGTGCCAGCAGTGAAGCGGGGAGTAGAGGAAACATTCAGTACTTC. Translation gives CASSEAGSRGNIQYF. V is TRBV2 and J is TRBJ2-4; D may be TRBD2 (5 bases). Trimming removed 0 bases from V and 6 bases from J, with 12 bases in between. From germline, CDR1 is SNHLY and CDR2 FYNNEI. This CDR3 is built from 15 residues.

Only a few counts were recorded for this clonotype. The rearrangement links TRBV11-3 to TRBJ2-2, with TRBD1 identical over 7 bases. The length of the CDR3 is 13 residues. Germline trimming cut 5 bases from V and 8 bases from J; bases unmatched to any gene: 5. Germline CDR1 SGHNT, CDR2 YENEEA. DNA for the CDR3: TGTGCCAGCAGCGCACAGGGGCGGGGGGAGCTGTTTTTT. It specifies CASSAQGRGELFF.

Concerning this clonotype itself: One junction end does not reproduce the germline sequence, and a read error may be involved. This sequence joins TRBV7-9 and TRBJ1-2; maybe TRBD1 (5 bases). The germline V gene encodes CDR1 SEHNR and CDR2 FQNEAQ (reference sequence). The CDR3 loop spans 9 amino acids. CDR3 protein: CASSFEQAF. For the CDR3, the DNA is TGTGCCAGCAGCTTCGAACAGGCCTTC.

The chain has TRBV7-3 and TRBJ2-7; 7 positions match TRBD2. CDR3 length: 15 amino acids. V was pared by 5 bases and J by 0 bases, with 7 bases of the junction left unmatched. Germline V gene lookup returns CDR1 SGHTA and CDR2 FQGTGA. CDR3 sequence reads: CASSVSGLSSYEQYF. The CDR3 region has the DNA TGTGCCAGCAGCGTTAGCGGGTTGAGCTCCTACGAGCAGTACTTC.

This clonotype showed up just a few times. This chain links TRBV2 with TRBJ2-4; a possible D gene is TRBD2 (6 bases). The germline V gene encodes CDR1 SNHLY and CDR2 FYNNEI. This CDR3 is 16 amino acids long. Trimming removed 5 bases from V and 7 bases from J, with 21 bases in between. CDR3 sequence: CASSYAGLSYGNIQYF. CDR3 bases: TGTGCCAGCAGTTACGCGGGACTTTCTTACGGGAACATTCAGTACTTC. The full variable domain, completed using reference TRBV2 and TRBJ2-4, is EPEVTQTPSHQVTQMGQEVILRCVPISNHLYFYWYRQILGQKVEFLVSFYNNEISEKSEIFDDQFSVERPDGSNFTLKIRSTKLEDSAMYFCASSYAGLSYGNIQYFGAGTRLSVL.

This clonotype was seen a handful of times. The chain is built from TRBV5-1 and TRBJ2-1, with D maybe TRBD1 (6 bases). This CDR3 contains 15 residues. In germline, CDR1 is SGHRS, CDR2 YFSETQ. Trimming removed 1 base at V and 4 bases at J, with 12 bases between. CDR3: CASSLYPDSYNEQFF. In nucleotides, the CDR3 is TGCGCCAGCAGCTTGTATCCGGACAGTTACAATGAGCAGTTCTTC. The variable domain in full, completed from reference TRBV5-1 and TRBJ2-1, reads KAGVTQTPRYLIKTRGQQVTLSCSPISGHRSVSWYQQTPGQGLQFLFEYFSETQRNKGNFPGRFSGRQFSNSRSEMNVSTLELGDSALYLCASSLYPDSYNEQFFGPGTRLTVL.

J is TRBJ2-5 and V is TRBV7-9; D not certain. Germline V gene data show CDR1 as SEHNR and CDR2 as FQNEAQ (reference sequence). This CDR3 is 14 amino acids long. Trimming removed 4 bases from V and 1 base from J, with 10 bases in between. The CDR3 sequence is CASSSGRIQETQYF. The DNA for the CDR3 is TGTGCCAGCAGCTCCGGACGGATCCAAGAGACCCAGTACTTC.

This rearrangement joins TRBV7-9 to TRBJ2-3, with 10 bases fitting TRBD2. The germline gives CDR1 SEHNR, CDR2 FQNEAQ (reference sequence). V shed 3 bases and J 1 base; nucleotides not matched to a gene: 4. This CDR3 has 16 amino acids. DNA for the CDR3: TGTGCCAGCAGCTTGGGACTAGCGTCCCGCACAGATACGCAGTATTTT. Translation gives CASSLGLASRTDTQYF.

This clonotype was counted only a few times. The chain recombines TRBV7-6 with TRBJ2-2; 8 nucleotides line up with TRBD2. CDR3 length: 18 residues. Germline-derived CDR1 and CDR2 are SGHVS and FNYEAQ. V gave up 1 base and J gave up 5 bases; unmatched junction bases: 12. The CDR3 DNA reads TGTGCCAGCAGCTTAGGCGGGGGGCGAGGAGTAGGAACCGGGGAGCTGTTTTTT. Translating it yields CASSLGGGRGVGTGELFF.

This clonotype was seen only a few times. The chain links TRBV24-1 to TRBJ2-3; perhaps TRBD2 as D (5 bases). CDR3 size: 13 residues. The germline V and J ends were trimmed by 5 bases and 6 bases, with 11 bases remaining between them. From germline, CDR1 is KGHDR and CDR2 SFDVKD. The CDR3 region has the DNA TGTGCCACCAGTGGCGGGTTTTTGGATACGCAGTATTTT. Translation gives CATSGGFLDTQYF.

The V and J genes are TRBV9 and TRBJ2-7, with D unresolved. The CDR3 consists of 14 residues. V shed 0 bases and J shed 0 bases, with 7 bases lying between them. CDR1 and CDR2 (germline): SGDLS, YYNGEE. The CDR3: CASSVGTFSYEQYF. The CDR3 bases are TGTGCCAGCAGCGTAGGTACCTTCTCCTACGAGCAGTACTTC.

A few counts support this clonotype. The V call is TRBV25-1, the J call TRBJ2-6; a possible D gene is TRBD1 (5 bases). The V gene's germline CDR1 is MGHDK and CDR2 SYGVNS. The V and J ends lost 5 bases and 0 bases respectively, with 11 bases between them. The CDR3 runs 16 residues. CDR3 sequence (DNA): TGTGCCAGCAGTACCCCAGGGCACTCTGGGGCCAACGTCCTGACTTTC. Protein product: CASSTPGHSGANVLTF.

V gene TRBV10-3 combines with J gene TRBJ1-2, with TRBD1 as a possible D gene (5 bases). V dropped 7 bases and J dropped 0 bases, with 15 bases sitting between them. Germline CDR1 is ENHRY and CDR2 is SYGVKD. The CDR3 is 15 amino acids. The CDR3 DNA follows: TGTGCCATCACCTTGGGACGGGAATCTAACTATGGCTACACCTTC. Encoded protein: CAITLGRESNYGYTF.

The chain recombines TRBV27 with TRBJ2-7, with TRBD2 matching over 11 bases. Germline V gene data show CDR1 as MNHEY and CDR2 as SMNVEV (reference sequence). The CDR3 loop spans 14 amino acids. The J segment lost 6 bases and the V segment lost 3 bases, leaving 4 bases of the junction unmatched. Here the CDR3 reads CASSFRLAGSEQYF. The CDR3 bases are TGTGCCAGCAGTTTCCGACTAGCGGGAAGCGAGCAGTACTTC.